This T cell receptor (beta chain) was identified in a study of CD8 T cells in ankylosing spondylitis. Study-wide results and limits: Before this, some motif variants had been reported in reactive arthritis synovial fluid and blood. Blood from ankylosing spondylitis patients appeared to carry a characteristic roughly 8-variant TCR beta motif.

The CDR3 is 12 amino acids. The germline gives CDR1 SQVTM, CDR2 ANQGSEA. V was clipped by 7 bases and J by 5 bases, with 15 bases between them. For TCR beta, libraries came from quantitative 5'-RACE with molecular barcodes. MiXCR was run by TCRdb on the 5' RACE reads, yielding one entry per CDR3 protein. This table has a few hundred thousand distinct CDR3 sequences, roughly 18% appearing once. This clonotype was seen a few times. Its antigen is not known. This clonotype was sampled from a male donor with ankylosing spondylitis. The chain carries TRBV29-1 and TRBJ2-7; TRBD2 might be the D (5 bases). Specimen: blood, either unsorted or a sorted T cell fraction (not recorded which). The CDR3 sequence is CSATGKKDEQYF. CDR3 DNA sequence: TGCAGCGCAACCGGGAAAAAGGACGAGCAGTACTTC.